The source of this T cell receptor (beta chain) is a study of blood T cell repertoires in COVID-19. This CDR3 comprises 15 residues. V was shortened by 3 bases and J by 2 bases, with 15 bases between the two germline ends. Germline CDR1 GTSNPN, CDR2 SVGIG (reference sequence). Seattle's enrolled individuals joined amid active infection and were then monitored longitudinally. The data were produced by immunoSEQ multiplex PCR, yet TCRdb's version contains in-frame clones alone and is incomplete. The repertoire includes some 300,000 clones, 70% to 90% of them detected once, and under 15% sits in the top ten.

This rearrangement joins TRBV30 to TRBJ2-3; D is possibly TRBD2 (5 bases). The receptor was isolated from a woman in her 70s with COVID-19, enrolled during active disease. What was sequenced was peripheral blood. The CDR3 region is CAWRRTGVNTDTQYF. The CDR3 DNA is TGTGCCTGGAGACGTACCGGGGTGAACACAGATACGCAGTATTTT.